The 17 T cell receptor beta chains given below trace back to one sample, sequenced in a study of T-cell reconstitution after alpha-beta-depleted transplantation in children. Library preparation (for TCRbeta) was performed with unique molecular identifiers. TCRdb reprocessed the PCR reads via MiXCR and lists one record per CDR3 protein. The repertoire includes some 300,000 distinct CDR3 sequences, roughly 9.1% of them detected once, and 7.5% sits in the top ten. Sequenced material: PBMCs, taken before TCRalphabeta/CD19-depleted stem cell transplant. All receptors derive from a boy less than two years old with acute myeloid leukemia, due to receive a stem cell transplant.

This chain connects TRBV6-1 to TRBJ1-5; no firm D call. This CDR3 has 15 amino acids. Germline V CDR1 and CDR2: MNHNS, SASEGT. V shed 2 bases and J shed 2 bases, with 10 bases lying between them. The CDR3 region is CASSELGIGNQPQHF. The CDR3 bases are TGTGCCAGCAGTGAATTGGGAATCGGCAATCAGCCCCAGCATTTT.

This clonotype showed up many times. The chain couples TRBV5-5 to TRBJ2-5; TRBD1 might be the D (5 bases). Trimming removed 3 bases at V and 1 base at J, with 13 bases between. This CDR3 region has 15 residues. Per germline, CDR1 SGHKS and CDR2 YYEKEE (reference sequence). CDR3 nucleotides: TGTGCCAGCAGCTCGACAGTACCCCCCCAAGAGACCCAGTACTTC. Translating it yields CASSSTVPPQETQYF.

CDR3 in DNA: TGTGCCAGGAGCCCCGGGACGAACACCGGGGAGCTGTTTTTT. It encodes CARSPGTNTGELFF. J is TRBJ2-2 and V is TRBV19; tentative D call: TRBD2 (5 bases). The CDR3 extends over 14 amino acids. Per germline, CDR1 LNHDA and CDR2 SQIVND (reference sequence). Trimming took 9 bases from V and 0 from J, leaving 11 bases between them.

This clonotype was observed many times. This chain links TRBV5-1 with TRBJ2-7; D is possibly TRBD1 (6 bases). The CDR3 totals 14 residues. V gave up 1 base and J gave up 1 base, with 9 bases separating them. Germline CDR1 and CDR2: SGHRS and YFSETQ. For the CDR3, the DNA is TGCGCCAGCAGCTTGACGGACAGATCCTACGAGCAGTACTTC. Amino acids: CASSLTDRSYEQYF.

This clonotype has ten or more counts. This chain uses TRBV18 with TRBJ2-1; D is uncertain. The length of the CDR3 is 14 residues. Germline V gene sequence: CDR1 KGHSH, CDR2 LQKENI. V was pared by 2 bases and J by 5 bases, with 10 bases between. This CDR3 is CASSPNTGHNEQFF. In DNA form, the CDR3 reads TGTGCCAGCTCACCAAACACGGGCCACAATGAGCAGTTCTTC.

This clonotype was seen more than once but under ten times. The genes are TRBV29-1 and TRBJ2-1; 11 nucleotides match TRBD1. The V gene's germline CDR1 is SQVTM and CDR2 ANQGSEA. Germline trimming cut 3 bases from V and 9 bases from J; bases unmatched to any gene: 10. This CDR3 spans 15 amino acids. The CDR3 coding sequence is TGCAGCGTTGACCCGCGGGACAGGGGGTTCGCTGAGCAGTTCTTC. This codes for CSVDPRDRGFAEQFF.

This clonotype has only one observation. A clone one base away is much larger, so this may be a read error. The chain couples TRBV11-2 to TRBJ2-7; D gene uncertain. Germline V gene sequence: CDR1 SGHAT, CDR2 FQNNGV. The CDR3 covers 14 residues. V shed 2 bases and J shed 1 base, with 9 bases lying between them. CDR3 amino acids: CASSLQLRSYEQYF. CDR3 nucleotides: TGTGCCAGCAGCTTACAATTACGGTCCTACGAGCAGTACTTC.

The V gene is TRBV7-2, the J gene TRBJ2-2; possibly TRBD1 for D (5 bases). The CDR3 length is 18 residues. Germline CDR1 and CDR2: SGHTA and FQGNSA. V lost 5 bases and J 0 bases, leaving 19 bases between the germline ends. The CDR3 coding sequence is TGTGCCAGCAGCCTACCGCTTTACAGGCATACGAACACCGGGGAGCTGTTTTTT. As protein: CASSLPLYRHTNTGELFF.

The V call is TRBV28, the J call TRBJ1-4, with TRBD1 matching over 8 bases. From germline, CDR1 is MDHEN and CDR2 SYDVKM. V lost 6 bases, J lost 8 bases, and 11 bases stayed unmatched. The CDR3 is 15 amino acids. The CDR3: CASSRPDRVQEKLFF. Here the CDR3 DNA reads TGTGCCAGCAGCCGACCGGACAGGGTACAAGAAAAACTGTTTTTT.

This clonotype was picked up many times. The rearrangement links TRBV6-2 or TRBV6-3 to TRBJ1-1, with D maybe TRBD1 (6 bases). The germline V gene has CDR1 MNHEY and CDR2 SVGEGT. The CDR3 runs to 16 residues. Trimming removed 5 bases at V and 2 bases at J, with 18 bases between. The CDR3 DNA is TGTGCCAGCAGTCCCCTGGACGACAGGCTCAACACTGAAGCTTTCTTT. Encoded protein: CASSPLDDRLNTEAFF.

This clonotype was seen at least ten times. CDR3 sequence: CASSPAAEAFF. CDR3 sequence (DNA): TGTGCCAGCTCACCGGCAGCGGAAGCTTTCTTT. This chain links TRBV18 with TRBJ1-1; D not resolved. V lost 3 bases and J 8 bases, leaving 7 bases between the germline ends. Looked up from germline, CDR1 is KGHSH and CDR2 is LQKENI. The CDR3 spans 11 residues.

This clonotype was observed at least ten times. No conserved phenylalanine or tryptophan is present at the end of the CDR3, so a read error is the likely explanation. V and J are TRBV3-1 and TRBJ1-6; D remains unclear. The V end was cut by 4 bases, the J end by 6 bases, with 13 bases between. Germline CDR1 LGHDT, CDR2 YNNKEL (reference sequence). The CDR3 covers 15 residues. The CDR3 loop reads CASSPRPGFNSPLHL. The CDR3 DNA is TGTGCCAGCAGCCCTCGTCCGGGTTTTAATTCACCCCTCCACCTT.

This clonotype came up a few times. The gene calls are TRBV7-9 and TRBJ2-3; TRBD2 agrees at 13 bases. Trimming cost V 3 bases and J 5 bases; bases outside gene matches: 5. The CDR3 runs 16 residues. The germline CDR1 and CDR2 sequences are SEHNR and FQNEAQ (reference sequence). DNA for the CDR3: TGTGCCAGCAGCTTCGGGGGACTAGCGGGGAAAGATACGCAGTATTTT. Its translation: CASSFGGLAGKDTQYF.

This clonotype came up many times. CDR3 bases: TGTGCCAGCACCGCTGTCCCAGGGGTGGAGCAGTACTTC. It encodes CASTAVPGVEQYF. The gene calls are TRBV12-3 or TRBV12-4 and TRBJ2-7; D may be TRBD1 (6 bases). The V gene lost 7 bases and the J gene lost 7 bases, with 17 bases spanning the gap. The CDR3 is made up of 13 amino acids.

This clonotype has only a few counts. The CDR3 loop is CSARGFNSGGAYEQYF. CDR3 bases: TGCAGTGCTAGAGGGTTTAATAGCGGGGGGGCCTACGAGCAGTACTTC. The chain combines TRBV20-1 with TRBJ2-7, with 11 nucleotides matching TRBD2. After removal of 1 base from V and 2 bases from J, the junction contained 7 bases not matched to a gene. The CDR3 is 16 amino acids. Germline CDR1 reads DFQATT; CDR2 reads SNEGSKA (reference sequence).

This clonotype was detected ten times or more. V usage is TRBV11-2 and J usage is TRBJ1-5; D is perhaps TRBD1 (6 bases). This CDR3 comprises 15 residues. The germline V gene encodes CDR1 SGHAT and CDR2 FQNNGV. V lost 5 bases and J 7 bases, leaving 18 bases between the germline ends. As DNA, the CDR3 is TGTGCCAGCAGCCTGAACAGGGAAAGGGGACAGCCCCAGCATTTT. Translated: CASSLNRERGQPQHF.

This clonotype was observed many times. The rearrangement links TRBV7-2 to TRBJ2-7, with a possible D match to TRBD1 (5 bases). Per the germline V gene, CDR1 is SGHTA and CDR2 is FQGNSA. Trimming removed 3 bases at V and 6 bases at J, with 12 bases between. The CDR3 consists of 13 residues. The CDR3 DNA sequence: TGTGCCAGCAGCTTTCAGGGATCGGGCGAGCAGTACTTC. It is translated as CASSFQGSGEQYF.